This passage covers 21 T cell receptor beta chains from one sample sequenced in a study of shared clonotypes between healthy human individuals. Some clones are missing from TCRdb's copy, which holds only in-frame ones; the method was immunoSEQ multiplex PCR. The sample shows under 2,500,000 clones, 90% to 96% of them seen only once. The sample consisted of naive CD4+ T cells sorted from blood. Subset denoted: CD45RA+ positively selected. The receptors come from a man aged 18-30 years in good health.

To note about this clone: This same CDR3 is encoded by further DNA sequences in the sample. The chain employs TRBV18 and TRBJ2-7; TRBD1 agrees at 10 bases. Germline V gene sequence: CDR1 KGHSH, CDR2 LQKENI. Germline trimming cut 3 bases from V and 4 bases from J; bases unmatched to any gene: 3. The CDR3 has 14 residues. The CDR3 spells CASSPGQGSYEQYF. The CDR3 region has the DNA TGTGCCAGCTCACCGGGACAGGGGAGTTACGAGCAGTACTTC.

The chain links TRBV11-2 to TRBJ2-7; TRBD2 agrees at 7 bases. CDR1 and CDR2 from the germline V gene are SGHAT and FQNNGV. This CDR3 is 14 amino acids long. With 5 bases clipped from V and 0 bases from J, the junction kept 4 bases outside the gene matches. In DNA, the CDR3 is TGTGCCAGCAGCGCCGGGACTACCTCCTACGAGCAGTACTTC. The encoded protein is CASSAGTTSYEQYF.

The chain couples TRBV18 to TRBJ1-4; tentative D call: TRBD1 (5 bases). Trimming took 2 bases from V and 3 from J, leaving 19 bases between them. CDR1 and CDR2 from the germline V gene are KGHSH and LQKENI. CDR3 length: 18 amino acids. The chain's CDR3 is CASSPVAGRGLANEKLFF. The CDR3 nucleotides are TGTGCCAGCTCACCAGTGGCAGGGAGAGGCCTGGCTAATGAAAAACTGTTTTTT. Full variable domain (rest looked up from reference TRBV18 and TRBJ1-4): NAGVMQNPRHLVRRRGQEARLRCSPMKGHSHVYWYRQLPEEGLKFMVYLQKENIIDESGMPKERFSAEFPKEGPSILRIQQVVRGDSAAYFCASSPVAGRGLANEKLFFGSGTQLSVL.

The J gene is TRBJ1-3, the V gene TRBV7-9; D remains unclear. Germline values: CDR1 SEHNR, CDR2 FQNEAQ (reference sequence). The CDR3 extends over 13 amino acids. V lost 4 bases, J lost 6 bases, and 10 bases lay in between. The CDR3: CASSSGLENTIYF. CDR3 nucleotides: TGTGCCAGCAGCTCAGGTCTCGAAAACACCATATATTTT.

The chain joins TRBV13 to TRBJ1-6, with 8 bases identical to TRBD1. Germline values: CDR1 PRHDT, CDR2 FYEKMQ (reference sequence). V shed 5 bases, J shed 10 bases, and the junction held 13 bases outside the gene matches. The length of the CDR3 is 16 residues. CDR3 sequence reads: CASSPSGQGEGSPLHF. The CDR3 DNA follows: TGTGCCAGCAGCCCATCCGGACAGGGTGAGGGATCACCCCTCCACTTT.

The rearrangement joins TRBV5-6 to TRBJ2-1; 9 nucleotides agree with TRBD2. There are 16 residues in the CDR3. Germline V lookup: CDR1 SGHDT, CDR2 YYEEEE. V lost 4 bases and J lost 7; bases outside the gene matches: 12. CDR3 DNA: TGTGCCAGCAGCATACTGACCGGGACTAGCATAAATGAGCAGTTCTTC. This codes for CASSILTGTSINEQFF.

The chain employs TRBV4-3 and TRBJ2-3; TRBD1 aligns across 7 bases. V lost 0 bases and J lost 0; bases outside the gene matches: 6. CDR1 and CDR2 from the germline V gene are LGHNA and YSLEER. The CDR3 runs 17 residues. The DNA of the CDR3 is TGCGCCAGCAGCCAAGATCGTACAGGGGTGAGCACAGATACGCAGTATTTT. Amino acids: CASSQDRTGVSTDTQYF.

The CDR3 DNA is TGTGCCAGCAGTGAAGGGACAAAGGGAAGCGACGAGCAGTACTTC. Translating gives CASSEGTKGSDEQYF. The chain carries TRBV6-1 and TRBJ2-7; possible D gene TRBD1, 5 bases. Trimming cost V 1 base and J 5 bases, with 15 bases left between them. This CDR3 is 15 amino acids long. Germline lookup yields CDR1 MNHNS and CDR2 SASEGT.

The chain carries TRBV6-1 and TRBJ1-2; D gene unclear. This CDR3 region has 15 residues. With 0 bases removed from V and 4 bases from J, the gap between germline ends came to 12 bases. Per germline, CDR1 MNHNS and CDR2 SASEGT. Here the CDR3 reads CASSEAPVSGYGYTF. CDR3 DNA: TGTGCCAGCAGTGAAGCACCCGTCAGCGGCTATGGCTACACCTTC.

The V gene is TRBV6-6, the J gene TRBJ1-6, with D maybe TRBD1 (5 bases). CDR1 is MNHNY, CDR2 SVGAGI, per germline (reference sequence). With 7 bases removed from V and 7 bases from J, the gap between germline ends came to 11 bases. CDR3 length equals 13 residues. CDR3: CASTRGRNSPLHF. DNA for the CDR3: TGTGCCAGCACCCGGGGCAGGAATTCACCCCTCCACTTT.

The chain combines TRBV2 with TRBJ2-2; 8 bases are shared with TRBD2. Germline assignment: CDR1 SNHLY and CDR2 FYNNEI. V was pared by 6 bases and J by 6 bases, with 3 bases of the junction left unmatched. The CDR3 contains 13 residues. Here the CDR3 reads CASRLSGAGELFF. The CDR3 bases are TGTGCCAGCAGACTTAGCGGGGCCGGGGAGCTGTTTTTT.

The V call is TRBV5-1, the J call TRBJ2-7; the D gene is possibly TRBD2 (5 bases). Trimming pared 4 bases from V and 1 base from J, leaving 12 bases between. Germline V gene data show CDR1 as SGHRS and CDR2 as YFSETQ. The CDR3 loop spans 14 amino acids. Here the CDR3 reads CASSTDPGSYEQYF. DNA of the CDR3: TGCGCCAGCAGCACAGATCCGGGGTCCTACGAGCAGTACTTC.

The chain carries TRBV2 and TRBJ2-7; 7 bases line up with TRBD2. The CDR3 sequence is 15 residues long. Germline-derived CDR1 and CDR2 are SNHLY and FYNNEI. J gave up 1 base and V 10 bases, and 13 bases lay outside the gene matches. CDR3 DNA sequence: TGTGCCAACCTCATCCCCGGGACTAATTCCTACGAGCAGTACTTC. Translation: CANLIPGTNSYEQYF.

A single count supports this clone. The chain combines TRBV6-6 with TRBJ1-2, with D perhaps TRBD1 (6 bases). This CDR3 comprises 14 residues. Deletions cut 6 bases from V and 4 bases from J, with 15 bases between. CDR1 is MNHNY and CDR2 is SVGAGI in the germline V gene (reference sequence). The CDR3 here is CASRDGQMRYGYTF. The CDR3 DNA is TGTGCCAGCAGGGACGGACAGATGCGCTATGGCTACACCTTC.

This clone was recorded only once. V is TRBV28 and J is TRBJ2-1; D unresolved. Between the trimmed V and J ends, which lost 6 bases and 4 bases, there was a span of 16 bases. CDR1 is MDHEN and CDR2 is SYDVKM in the germline V gene. CDR3 size: 15 residues. The CDR3 DNA reads as TGTGCCAGCAGCCGACCTCCCGACCGATACAATGAGCAGTTCTTC. The encoded protein is CASSRPPDRYNEQFF.

Worth noting for this clone: Additional DNA sequences in this sample encode the identical CDR3. J is TRBJ1-5 and V is TRBV19, with D possibly TRBD1 on 6 matching bases. This CDR3 region has 14 residues. From germline, CDR1 is LNHDA and CDR2 SQIVND (reference sequence). Trimming shortened V by 5 bases and J by 0 bases, and 8 bases separated the two germline ends. As DNA, the CDR3 is TGTGCCAGTAGTGAACAGGGTAGCAATCAGCCCCAGCATTTT. Translated: CASSEQGSNQPQHF.

CDR3: CASSQGSGRVGQYF. CDR3 in DNA: TGTGCCAGCAGCCAGGGCAGCGGGAGGGTCGGGCAGTATTTT. The chain employs TRBV6-5 and TRBJ2-3; TRBD2 matches 10 bases. J gave up 11 bases and V 6 bases, and 11 bases lay outside the gene matches. The CDR3 runs 14 residues. Germline lookup yields CDR1 MNHEY and CDR2 SVGAGI.

The chain joins TRBV6-1 to TRBJ2-7; D call uncertain. The germline V and J ends were trimmed by 1 base and 3 bases, with 10 bases remaining between them. Germline V gene sequence: CDR1 MNHNS, CDR2 SASEGT. The CDR3 sequence is 14 residues long. The CDR3 sequence is CASSEGGLDYEQYF. CDR3 nucleotides: TGTGCCAGCAGTGAAGGAGGCCTCGACTACGAGCAGTACTTC.

This chain connects TRBV6-5 to TRBJ2-5; unclear D gene. With 6 bases removed from V and 0 bases from J, the gap between germline ends came to 11 bases. The CDR3 spans 14 residues. The germline CDR1 and CDR2 sequences are MNHEY and SVGAGI. The CDR3 bases are TGTGCCAGCAGCAACGGCCCGTACCAAGAGACCCAGTACTTC. Amino acids: CASSNGPYQETQYF.

The table lists this clone with a count of one. V usage is TRBV30 and J usage is TRBJ1-3; no definite D call. CDR1 is GTSNPN and CDR2 is SVGIG in the germline V gene (reference sequence). V was pared by 7 bases and J by 4 bases, with 11 bases between. The CDR3 loop spans 12 amino acids. The CDR3 region has the DNA TGTGCCTACCCTTCAGTGGGAAACACCATATATTTT. Its protein is CAYPSVGNTIYF.

The chain is built from TRBV28 and TRBJ2-2; D tentatively fits TRBD1 or TRBD2 (5 bases each). V lost 2 bases, J lost 5 bases, and 12 bases lay in between. CDR1 and CDR2 (germline): MDHEN, SYDVKM. The CDR3 contains 15 residues. The CDR3: CASSLGGVGTGELFF. CDR3 nucleotide sequence: TGTGCCAGCAGTTTAGGGGGAGTTGGTACCGGGGAGCTGTTTTTT.